This T cell receptor (beta chain) emerged from a study of cytomegalovirus exposure and HLA in healthy donors. Regarding the study as a whole: Cytomegalovirus-associated status was assigned to 164 TCR beta chains. No immune exposure information besides CMV serostatus was available. Analyses of presence/absence relied on an assumption of roughly uniform sequencing depth across donors.

The CDR3 spans 16 residues. Germline V gives CDR1 KGHSH, CDR2 LQKENI. V was pared by 5 bases and J by 0 bases, with 1 base of the junction left unmatched. As regards this clone: What it recognizes is unknown.

PCR involved 60 Vbeta and 13 Jbeta primers. Repertoires were generated with immunoSEQ multiplex PCR, while TCRdb's copy carries only in-frame clones and drops some. Among approximately 130,000 clones listed, around three quarters were seen once. J is TRBJ2-6 and V is TRBV18; 10 bases match TRBD1. Sequenced material: PBMCs. The sequence came from a man aged 25 to 40 in good health and CMV-seronegative. The CDR3 DNA is TGTGCCAGCTCAGGGACAGGGGCCTCTGGGGCCAACGTCCTGACTTTC. Protein sequence: CASSGTGASGANVLTF.